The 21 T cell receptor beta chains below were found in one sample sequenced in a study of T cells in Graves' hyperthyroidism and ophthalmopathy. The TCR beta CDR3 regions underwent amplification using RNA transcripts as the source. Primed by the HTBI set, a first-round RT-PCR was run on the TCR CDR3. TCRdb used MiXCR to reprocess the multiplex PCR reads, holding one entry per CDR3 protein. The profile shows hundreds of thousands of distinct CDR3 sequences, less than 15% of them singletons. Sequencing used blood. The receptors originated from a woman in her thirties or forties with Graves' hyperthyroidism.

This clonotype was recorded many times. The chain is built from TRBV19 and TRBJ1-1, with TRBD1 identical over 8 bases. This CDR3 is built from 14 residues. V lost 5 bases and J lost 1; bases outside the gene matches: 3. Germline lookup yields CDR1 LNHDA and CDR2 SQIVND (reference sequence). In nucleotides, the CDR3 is TGTGCCAGTAGTTCAGGGACAGGGAACACTGAAGCTTTCTTT. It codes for CASSSGTGNTEAFF.

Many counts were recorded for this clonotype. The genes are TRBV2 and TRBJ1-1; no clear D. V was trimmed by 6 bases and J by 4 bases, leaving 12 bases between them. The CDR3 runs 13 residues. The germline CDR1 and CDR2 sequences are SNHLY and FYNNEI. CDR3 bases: TGTGCCAGCAGGACGGGGTATGGCACTGAAGCTTTCTTT. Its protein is CASRTGYGTEAFF.

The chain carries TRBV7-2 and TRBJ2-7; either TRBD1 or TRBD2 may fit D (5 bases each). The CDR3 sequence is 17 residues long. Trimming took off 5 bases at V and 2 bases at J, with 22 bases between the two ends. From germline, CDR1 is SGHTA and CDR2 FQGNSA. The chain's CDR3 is CASSQEFGAAHPYEQYF. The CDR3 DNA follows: TGTGCCAGCAGCCAAGAGTTCGGGGCAGCGCATCCCTACGAGCAGTACTTC.

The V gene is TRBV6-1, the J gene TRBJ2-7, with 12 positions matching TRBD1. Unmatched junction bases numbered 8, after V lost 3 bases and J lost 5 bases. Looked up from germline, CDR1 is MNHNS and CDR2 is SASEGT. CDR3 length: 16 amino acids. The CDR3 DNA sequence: TGTGCCAGCAGTGAGAGGGACAGGGGGCAGTTTCACGAGCAGTACTTC. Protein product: CASSERDRGQFHEQYF.

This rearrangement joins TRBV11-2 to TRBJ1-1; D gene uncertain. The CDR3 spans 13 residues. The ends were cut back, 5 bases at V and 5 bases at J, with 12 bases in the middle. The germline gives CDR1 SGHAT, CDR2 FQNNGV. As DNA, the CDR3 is TGTGCCAGCAGCGTGCCCCAGTTGACTGAAGCTTTCTTT. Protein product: CASSVPQLTEAFF.

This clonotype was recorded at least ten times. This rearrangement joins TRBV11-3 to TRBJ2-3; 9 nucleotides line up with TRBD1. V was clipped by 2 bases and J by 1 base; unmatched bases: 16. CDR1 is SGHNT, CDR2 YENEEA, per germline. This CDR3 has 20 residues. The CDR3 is CASSLPGQGLWDIGTDTQYF. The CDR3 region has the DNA TGTGCCAGCAGCTTACCGGGACAGGGCCTTTGGGATATTGGCACAGATACGCAGTATTTT.

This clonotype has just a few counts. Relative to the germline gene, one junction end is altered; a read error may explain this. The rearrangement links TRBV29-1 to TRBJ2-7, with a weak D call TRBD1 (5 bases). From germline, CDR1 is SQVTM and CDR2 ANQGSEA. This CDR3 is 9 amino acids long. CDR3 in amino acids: CSVEVQGTF. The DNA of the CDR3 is TGCAGCGTTGAGGTCCAGGGCACCTTC.

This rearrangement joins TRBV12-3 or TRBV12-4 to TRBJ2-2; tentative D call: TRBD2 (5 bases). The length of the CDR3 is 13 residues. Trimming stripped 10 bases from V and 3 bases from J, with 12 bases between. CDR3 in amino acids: CATNLADTGELFF. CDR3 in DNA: TGTGCCACCAACCTAGCTGACACCGGGGAGCTGTTTTTT.

The CDR3 loop is CSARDRGLAGETQYF. The CDR3 nucleotides are TGCAGTGCTAGAGATAGGGGACTAGCGGGAGAGACCCAGTACTTC. The chain is built from TRBV20-1 and TRBJ2-5, with 12 nucleotides matching TRBD2. V lost 0 bases and J lost 4; bases outside the gene matches: 3. Germline-derived CDR1 and CDR2 are DFQATT and SNEGSKA (reference sequence). The CDR3 runs 15 residues.

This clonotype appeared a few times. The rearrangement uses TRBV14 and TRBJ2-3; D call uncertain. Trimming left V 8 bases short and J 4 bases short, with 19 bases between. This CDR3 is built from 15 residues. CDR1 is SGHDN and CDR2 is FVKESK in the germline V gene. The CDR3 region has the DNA TGTGCCAGCTCAATTGCGCAGGCTCGGCCAGATACGCAGTATTTT. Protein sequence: CASSIAQARPDTQYF.

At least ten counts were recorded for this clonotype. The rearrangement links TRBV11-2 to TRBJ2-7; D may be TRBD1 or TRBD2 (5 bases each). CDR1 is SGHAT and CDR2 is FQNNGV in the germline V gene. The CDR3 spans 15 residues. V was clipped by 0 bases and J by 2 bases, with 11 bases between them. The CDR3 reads CASSLDLQGAYEQYF. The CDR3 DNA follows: TGTGCCAGCAGCTTAGATTTGCAGGGAGCCTACGAGCAGTACTTC.

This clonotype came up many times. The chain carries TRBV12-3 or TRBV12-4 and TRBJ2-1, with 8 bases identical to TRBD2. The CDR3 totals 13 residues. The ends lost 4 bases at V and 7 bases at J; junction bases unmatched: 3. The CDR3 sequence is CASSWTSLNEQFF. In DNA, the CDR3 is TGTGCCAGCAGTTGGACTAGCTTGAATGAGCAGTTCTTC.

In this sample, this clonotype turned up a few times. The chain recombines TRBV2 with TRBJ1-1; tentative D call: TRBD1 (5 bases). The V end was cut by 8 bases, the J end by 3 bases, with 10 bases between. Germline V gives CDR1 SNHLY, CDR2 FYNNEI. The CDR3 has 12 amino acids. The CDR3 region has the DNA TGTGCCAGCGCAGGACATTACACTGAAGCTTTCTTT. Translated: CASAGHYTEAFF.

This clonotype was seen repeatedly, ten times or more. CDR3 sequence reads: CASSRPGTGESEAFF. CDR3 in DNA: TGTGCCAGCAGCCGTCCCGGGACAGGGGAGAGTGAAGCTTTCTTT. V gene TRBV12-3 or TRBV12-4 combines with J gene TRBJ1-1; 10 nucleotides line up with TRBD1. The V and J ends lost 6 bases and 7 bases, in that order; junction bases with no gene match: 11. The CDR3 length is 15 residues.

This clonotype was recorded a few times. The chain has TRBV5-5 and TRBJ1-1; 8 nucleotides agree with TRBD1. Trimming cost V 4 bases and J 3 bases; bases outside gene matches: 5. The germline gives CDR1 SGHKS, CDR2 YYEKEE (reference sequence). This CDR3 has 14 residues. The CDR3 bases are TGTGCCAGCAGCATGCAGGGGGCTCACACTGAAGCTTTCTTT. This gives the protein CASSMQGAHTEAFF.

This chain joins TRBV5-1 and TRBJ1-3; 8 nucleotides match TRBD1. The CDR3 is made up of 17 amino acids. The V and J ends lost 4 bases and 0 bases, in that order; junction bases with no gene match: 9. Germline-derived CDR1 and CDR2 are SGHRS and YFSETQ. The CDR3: CASSRRQGPNSGNTIYF. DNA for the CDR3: TGCGCCAGCAGCCGAAGACAGGGGCCCAACTCTGGAAACACCATATATTTT.

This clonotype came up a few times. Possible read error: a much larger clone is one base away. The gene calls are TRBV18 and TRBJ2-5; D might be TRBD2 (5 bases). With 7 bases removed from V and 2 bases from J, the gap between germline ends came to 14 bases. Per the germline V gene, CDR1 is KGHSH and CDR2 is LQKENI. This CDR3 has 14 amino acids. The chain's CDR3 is CASLPWTSQETQYF. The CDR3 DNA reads TGTGCCAGCTTACCCTGGACTTCTCAAGAGACCCAGTACTTC.

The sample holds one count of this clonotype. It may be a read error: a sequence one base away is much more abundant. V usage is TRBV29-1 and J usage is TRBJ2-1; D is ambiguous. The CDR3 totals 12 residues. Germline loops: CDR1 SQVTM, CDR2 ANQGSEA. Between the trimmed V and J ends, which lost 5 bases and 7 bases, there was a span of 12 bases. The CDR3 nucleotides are TGCAGCGTTAGTTCGCGGACGAATGAGCAGTTCTTC. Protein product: CSVSSRTNEQFF.

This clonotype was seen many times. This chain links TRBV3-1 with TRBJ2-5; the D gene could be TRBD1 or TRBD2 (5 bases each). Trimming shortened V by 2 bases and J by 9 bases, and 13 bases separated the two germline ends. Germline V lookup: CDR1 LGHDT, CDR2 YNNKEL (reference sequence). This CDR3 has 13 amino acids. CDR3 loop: CASSQSLRGAQYF. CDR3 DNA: TGTGCCAGCAGCCAAAGTTTACGAGGGGCCCAGTACTTC.

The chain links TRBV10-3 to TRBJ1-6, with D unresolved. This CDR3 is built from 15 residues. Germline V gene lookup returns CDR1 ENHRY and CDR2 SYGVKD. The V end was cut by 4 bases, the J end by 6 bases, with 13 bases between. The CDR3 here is CAISVEGSSNSPLHF. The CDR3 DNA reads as TGTGCCATCAGTGTTGAGGGTAGTAGTAATTCACCCCTCCACTTT.

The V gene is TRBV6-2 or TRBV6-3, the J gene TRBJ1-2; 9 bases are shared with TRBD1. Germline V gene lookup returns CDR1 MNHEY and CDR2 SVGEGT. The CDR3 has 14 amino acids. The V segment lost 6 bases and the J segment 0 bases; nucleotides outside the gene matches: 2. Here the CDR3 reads CASRGTGTNYGYTF. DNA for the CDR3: TGTGCCAGCAGGGGGACAGGGACTAACTATGGCTACACCTTC.